This T cell receptor (beta chain) was identified in a study of Ad26.COV2.S vaccination and SARS-CoV-2 variants. Study-wide background: Dosing was one shot or two shots 56 days apart.

The treatment: some 20 received Ad26.COV2.S at low or high dose, single or two shots; roughly five received placebo; per-sample allocation not given. On day 63 after the first injection, vaccine and placebo recipients gave samples. Sequencing was performed with immunoSEQ multiplex PCR; in TCRdb, only in-frame clones are kept and a portion is missing. Of about 400,000 clones in the sample, 88% are singletons; the top ten hold 3.6%. Points on this clone: The antigen is unknown.

V was trimmed by 2 bases and J by 5 bases, leaving 18 bases between them. CDR3 length: 16 residues. Germline CDR1 is SGHTA and CDR2 is FQGTGA. Study conclusions and caveats: Non-spike TCR breadth did not differ much between vaccine and placebo recipients. Responses of T cells in total may have been underestimated by the TCR breadth and depth analyses.

Sequences were derived from peripheral blood, sampled in a trial of Ad26.COV2.S vaccine versus placebo. This sequence originates from a person between 18 and 60 years old who received the Ad26.COV2.S COVID-19 vaccine or a placebo. V gene TRBV7-3 combines with J gene TRBJ2-5; D might be TRBD2 (5 bases). The CDR3 reads CASSLGLAGWVETQYF. The CDR3, as DNA: TGTGCCAGCAGCTTAGGGTTGGCGGGCTGGGTCGAGACCCAGTACTTC.